The 25 T cell receptor beta chains in this list originate from one sample, sequenced in a study of blood T cells in healthy people across ages. It was with a sample-barcoded 5' primer and a J-beta primer mix that a second PCR of roughly 7 to 11 cycles was run. Using its own MiXCR run on the 5' RACE reads, TCRdb lists one record per CDR3 protein. The sample includes some 940,000 distinct CDR3 sequences, about 27% of them seen just once. Another study also made use of these data, one on T cells of mothers and their children.

What was sequenced was blood. These receptors were taken from a woman between 35 and 50 years old in good health.

V usage is TRBV28 and J usage is TRBJ1-2; tentative D call: TRBD1 (5 bases). Germline V gives CDR1 MDHEN, CDR2 SYDVKM. Trimming took 6 bases from V and 3 from J, leaving 14 bases between them. The CDR3 length is 14 residues. For the CDR3, the DNA is TGTGCCAGCAGACCTGACAGAGCCTACTATGGCTACACCTTC. Protein sequence: CASRPDRAYYGYTF.

This clonotype was found a few times. This chain joins TRBV4-2 and TRBJ1-5; the D gene is possibly TRBD1 (5 bases). The CDR3 length is 15 residues. CDR1 and CDR2 from the germline V gene are LGHNA and YNFKEQ. With 0 bases removed from V and 3 bases from J, the gap between germline ends came to 9 bases. CDR3 region: CASSQESGVNQPQHF. The CDR3 coding sequence is TGTGCCAGCAGCCAAGAGTCGGGGGTCAATCAGCCCCAGCATTTT.

There are many counts of this clonotype. The chain couples TRBV30 to TRBJ2-7; 9 bases agree with TRBD1. Germline values: CDR1 GTSNPN, CDR2 SVGIG (reference sequence). Germline trimming cut 0 bases from V and 5 bases from J; bases unmatched to any gene: 11. This CDR3 is built from 16 residues. The CDR3 coding sequence is TGTGCCTGGAGTGTATACGGACAGGGGAGGGTACACGAGCAGTACTTC. Amino acid sequence: CAWSVYGQGRVHEQYF.

The chain links TRBV12-3 or TRBV12-4 to TRBJ2-5; perhaps TRBD1 as D (6 bases). V lost 4 bases to trimming and J lost 2 bases, with 17 bases between them. This CDR3 is 16 amino acids long. CDR3 loop: CASSSPQGDLQETQYF. The CDR3 DNA reads as TGTGCCAGCAGTTCGCCACAGGGAGATTTACAAGAGACCCAGTACTTC.

This clonotype was recorded a few times. The rearrangement joins TRBV5-6 to TRBJ2-3; 8 bases align to TRBD2. CDR1 SGHDT and CDR2 YYEEEE come from the germline V gene. V lost 2 bases, J lost 4 bases, and 9 bases stayed unmatched. The CDR3 has 16 amino acids. CDR3 nucleotide sequence: TGTGCCAGCAGCTTCCTGGCGGTAGCGGGGTCAGATACGCAGTATTTT. This encodes CASSFLAVAGSDTQYF.

This clonotype was counted a few times. The genes are TRBV3-1 and TRBJ2-1, with D uncertain. CDR1 and CDR2 (germline): LGHDT, YNNKEL (reference sequence). This CDR3 spans 16 amino acids. V lost 1 base, J lost 3 bases, and 13 bases lay in between. In DNA form, the CDR3 reads TGTGCCAGCAGCCAAGGATTGGCCCTCAACTACAATGAGCAGTTCTTC. Residues: CASSQGLALNYNEQFF.

This clonotype was detected a few times. A much larger clone differs from this one at a single base, so this may be a read error. The gene calls are TRBV10-3 and TRBJ1-4; TRBD1 might be the D (5 bases). Trimming took off 3 bases at V and 5 bases at J, with 13 bases between the two ends. The CDR3 runs 15 residues. Germline V gives CDR1 ENHRY, CDR2 SYGVKD. CDR3 protein: CAISDSGTTNEKLFF. CDR3 in DNA: TGTGCCATCAGTGACTCCGGGACTACGAATGAAAAACTGTTTTTT.

Details on this clonotype: At one end, the junction sequence differs from germline, possibly due to a read error. The chain recombines TRBV6-6 with TRBJ2-7; no reliable D call. The germline V gene has CDR1 MNHNY and CDR2 SVGAGI (reference sequence). This CDR3 has 13 residues. CDR3 sequence: CAGSYSLGYEQYF. CDR3 DNA sequence: TGTGCCGGCAGTTACTCGTTAGGGTACGAGCAGTACTTC.

The rearrangement joins TRBV7-3 to TRBJ2-4; TRBD1 is a possible D gene (6 bases). The CDR3 totals 17 residues. V lost 0 bases to trimming and J lost 3 bases, with 15 bases between them. CDR1 and CDR2 (germline): SGHTA, FQGTGA. The CDR3, as DNA: TGTGCCAGCAGCTTAACCGGGCCCTTAGGGGGCAAAAACATTCAGTACTTC. Its protein product is CASSLTGPLGGKNIQYF.

Concerning this clonotype itself: A read error may produce the germline difference seen at one junction end. The chain uses TRBV28 and TRBJ2-1; TRBD1 might be the D (6 bases). CDR3 length: 13 residues. Germline assignment: CDR1 MDHEN and CDR2 SYDVKM. The CDR3 region is CAGRYRAGNEQFF. DNA for the CDR3: TGTGCCGGCAGGTACAGGGCAGGCAATGAGCAGTTCTTC.

This clonotype occurred a few times. The chain links TRBV7-9 to TRBJ1-6; 10 bases are shared with TRBD1. The CDR3 consists of 18 residues. J was trimmed by 0 bases and V by 5 bases; bases with no gene match: 7. Germline V gene sequence: CDR1 SEHNR, CDR2 FQNEAQ (reference sequence). The DNA of the CDR3 is TGTGCCAGCAGCACGGATAGGACAGGGGGCTCCTATAATTCACCCCTCCACTTT. This encodes CASSTDRTGGSYNSPLHF.

This clonotype was seen ten or more times. The rearrangement joins TRBV20-1 to TRBJ2-5, with 14 bases fitting TRBD2. Germline CDR1 and CDR2: DFQATT and SNEGSKA (reference sequence). The CDR3 consists of 11 residues. With V trimmed by 8 bases and J by 11 bases, 4 bases remained unmatched. The CDR3 nucleotides read TGCAGTACGCGGACTAGCGGGGGGCAGTACTTC. The encoded protein is CSTRTSGGQYF.

The chain links TRBV24-1 to TRBJ1-1; a weak D match, TRBD1 (5 bases). The CDR3 consists of 17 residues. Looked up from germline, CDR1 is KGHDR and CDR2 is SFDVKD. The V and J ends lost 7 bases and 0 bases respectively, with 20 bases between them. CDR3 region: CATRGRAPDSMNTEAFF. The CDR3 region has the DNA TGTGCCACCAGGGGCAGGGCACCGGACTCTATGAACACTGAAGCTTTCTTT.

CDR3 sequence reads: CASSLTYRGRQPQHF. The CDR3 coding sequence is TGTGCCAGCAGCCTCACATACAGGGGGCGTCAGCCCCAGCATTTT. The J gene is TRBJ1-5, the V gene TRBV7-2; 9 positions agree with TRBD1. Germline CDR1 reads SGHTA; CDR2 reads FQGNSA. With 5 bases clipped from V and 6 bases from J, the junction kept 8 bases outside the gene matches. The CDR3 has 15 amino acids.

The table lists this clonotype with a few counts. The J gene is TRBJ1-1, the V gene TRBV6-5; D remains unclear. V lost 6 bases and J 4 bases, leaving 18 bases between the germline ends. Germline V lookup: CDR1 MNHEY, CDR2 SVGAGI. The CDR3 runs 15 residues. The DNA for the CDR3 is TGTGCCAGCAGCTACGACGAAAGAATGGCCACTGAAGCTTTCTTT. This encodes CASSYDERMATEAFF.

The DNA of the CDR3 is TGTGCCAGCAGTTTGATTACAGGGGGCAGGGGTGAGCAGTTCTTC. Translating gives CASSLITGGRGEQFF. The chain combines TRBV27 with TRBJ2-1; TRBD1 agrees at 9 bases. The junction had 9 bases not matched to a gene; V was cut back by 3 bases and J by 9 bases. The length of the CDR3 is 15 residues. The V gene's germline CDR1 is MNHEY and CDR2 SMNVEV (reference sequence).

This clonotype has a handful of counts. The rearrangement uses TRBV28 and TRBJ1-5; no definite D call. V gave up 7 bases and J gave up 7 bases, with 11 bases separating them. This CDR3 has 12 residues. The germline V gene encodes CDR1 MDHEN and CDR2 SYDVKM. CDR3 DNA sequence: TGTGCCAGCACTGGGTCTGGCCAGCCCCAGCATTTT. The encoded protein is CASTGSGQPQHF.

There are many counts of this clonotype. The chain combines TRBV7-9 with TRBJ1-6; D is possibly TRBD1 (5 bases). This CDR3 comprises 14 residues. CDR1 SEHNR and CDR2 FQNEAQ come from the germline V gene (reference sequence). V dropped 5 bases and J dropped 9 bases, with 14 bases sitting between them. Written as DNA, the CDR3 is TGTGCCAGCAGCCTCGACGGGGGTGGTTCACCCCTCCACTTT. Amino acids: CASSLDGGGSPLHF.

This chain connects TRBV7-2 to TRBJ2-1; 7 bases agree with TRBD2. Judging by the DNA end, TRBJ2-7 fits better; the J call may be wrong. Germline lookup yields CDR1 SGHTA and CDR2 FQGNSA. The CDR3 contains 15 residues. The CDR3, as DNA: TGTGCCAGCAGCCGGGGAGGGCGGGTTGACAATGAGCAGTACTTC. Translated, it gives CASSRGGRVDNEQYF.

This sequence joins TRBV7-2 and TRBJ2-7; D gene uncertain. The V end was cut by 5 bases, the J end by 5 bases, with 16 bases between. The CDR3 is 14 residues long. Germline V CDR1 and CDR2: SGHTA, FQGNSA. CDR3 sequence reads: CASSHQAPLDEQYF. DNA of the CDR3: TGTGCCAGCAGCCACCAGGCGCCCCTCGACGAGCAGTACTTC.

The J gene is TRBJ2-1, the V gene TRBV5-1; the match to TRBD1 covers 8 bases. The CDR3 length is 14 residues. V lost 7 bases to trimming and J lost 5 bases; unmatched junction nucleotides: 8. CDR1 and CDR2 from the germline V gene are SGHRS and YFSETQ. CDR3 coding DNA: TGCGCCAGCGGGGGGACAGGCATAAACAATGAGCAGTTCTTC. Translating it yields CASGGTGINNEQFF.

This clonotype was seen ten or more times. The V and J genes are TRBV20-1 and TRBJ2-7; TRBD2 matches 9 bases. This CDR3 spans 15 amino acids. Germline V gene data show CDR1 as DFQATT and CDR2 as SNEGSKA (reference sequence). V shed 3 bases and J 2 bases; nucleotides not matched to a gene: 8. The CDR3 loop is CSASVSGGHPYEQYF. The CDR3 DNA reads as TGCAGTGCTAGTGTTAGCGGGGGCCACCCCTACGAGCAGTACTTC.

The J gene is TRBJ2-1, the V gene TRBV5-1; a possible D gene is TRBD2 (6 bases). CDR3 length: 14 residues. V was clipped by 3 bases and J by 5 bases, with 12 bases between them. Germline CDR1 SGHRS, CDR2 YFSETQ. CDR3 sequence: CASSYGGTDNEQFF. The CDR3 region has the DNA TGCGCCAGCAGCTACGGCGGGACCGACAATGAGCAGTTCTTC.

The J gene is TRBJ1-4, the V gene TRBV2; D call uncertain. CDR1 SNHLY and CDR2 FYNNEI come from the germline V gene. There are 15 residues in the CDR3. Trimming pared 3 bases from V and 16 bases from J, leaving 24 bases between. CDR3 nucleotides: TGTGCCAGCAGTGAGGCGGGAAACCTGGAAGACCAGAGGTTTTTT. Amino acid sequence: CASSEAGNLEDQRFF.

The rearrangement joins TRBV27 to TRBJ1-1; the match to TRBD1 covers 10 bases. Germline loops: CDR1 MNHEY, CDR2 SMNVEV (reference sequence). The CDR3 is 16 residues long. V was clipped by 3 bases and J by 5 bases; unmatched bases: 9. This CDR3 reads CASSLGQGKKSTEAFF. Written as DNA, the CDR3 is TGTGCCAGCAGTTTGGGACAGGGGAAGAAGTCAACTGAAGCTTTCTTT.